The rows below give T cell receptor beta chains drawn from one sample of a study of T cell responses to AZD1222 COVID-19 vaccine. Libraries were prepared by immunoSEQ multiplex PCR; TCRdb keeps only in-frame clonotypes and omits some of them. The sample has some 150,000 clones, almost 85% seen once. Sequences were derived from peripheral blood, sampled 28 days after the second dose of the MenACWY control vaccine. These receptors came from an adult who received the MenACWY meningococcal vaccine as a control. CDR3s include the opening cysteine and the closing phenylalanine or tryptophan. The order of the fields is J gene, CDR3 length, D gene, clone size, V gene, CDR3 protein, CDR3 DNA. The D gene is left open where the match is weak. A clone size is listed for some rows: how often the clone was seen (once, few, many), or a class if it is expanded.

J gene: TRBJ1-2
CDR3 length: 14
D gene: NA
clone size: NA
V gene: TRBV28
CDR3 protein: CASSPNGRVGGYTF
CDR3 DNA: TGTGCCAGCAGTCCCAATGGCAGGGTCGGTGGCTACACCTTC

J gene: TRBJ1-1
CDR3 length: 13
D gene: TRBD1
clone size: NA
V gene: TRBV3-1/TRBV3-2
CDR3 protein: CASSKTGDTEAFF
CDR3 DNA: TGTGCCAGCAGCAAAACAGGGGACACTGAAGCTTTCTTT

J gene: TRBJ2-7
CDR3 length: 13
D gene: NA
clone size: NA
V gene: TRBV5-4
CDR3 protein: CASSLQDEYEQYF
CDR3 DNA: TGTGCCAGCAGCTTGCAGGACGAATACGAGCAGTACTTC

J gene: TRBJ1-3
CDR3 length: 13
D gene: NA
clone size: NA
V gene: TRBV4-1
CDR3 protein: CASSQDRGPPSFF
CDR3 DNA: TGCGCCAGCAGCCAAGATAGGGGACCCCCTAGTTTTTTT

J gene: TRBJ2-7
CDR3 length: 15
D gene: TRBD2
clone size: NA
V gene: TRBV4-2
CDR3 protein: CASSPRLAGPYEQYF
CDR3 DNA: TGTGCCAGCAGCCCCCGCCTAGCGGGACCCTACGAGCAGTACTTC

J gene: TRBJ1-4
CDR3 length: 14
D gene: NA
clone size: NA
V gene: TRBV5-6
CDR3 protein: CASSLGQVVEKLFF
CDR3 DNA: TGTGCCAGCAGCTTGGGACAGGTCGTTGAAAAACTGTTTTTT

J gene: TRBJ1-2
CDR3 length: 15
D gene: TRBD1
clone size: NA
V gene: TRBV6-1
CDR3 protein: CASSEPGTGGPGYTF
CDR3 DNA: TGTGCCAGCAGTGAACCGGGGACAGGGGGTCCTGGCTACACCTTC

J gene: TRBJ2-3
CDR3 length: 13
D gene: TRBD1
clone size: NA
V gene: TRBV29-1
CDR3 protein: CSVPGQQTATQYF
CDR3 DNA: TGCAGCGTACCGGGACAGCAGACGGCTACGCAGTATTTT

J gene: TRBJ2-1
CDR3 length: 15
D gene: NA
clone size: NA
V gene: TRBV9
CDR3 protein: CASSKGAASYNEQFF
CDR3 DNA: TGTGCCAGCAGCAAAGGGGCAGCCAGTTACAATGAGCAGTTCTTC

J gene: TRBJ2-6
CDR3 length: 14
D gene: NA
clone size: few
V gene: TRBV11-2
CDR3 protein: CASSTGTGANVLTF
CDR3 DNA: TGTGCCAGCAGCACCGGCACCGGGGCCAACGTCCTGACTTTC

J gene: TRBJ1-1
CDR3 length: 15
D gene: TRBD1
clone size: NA
V gene: TRBV9
CDR3 protein: CASSPRTGLSTEAFF
CDR3 DNA: TGTGCCAGCAGCCCCCGGACAGGTTTAAGCACTGAAGCTTTCTTT

J gene: TRBJ1-4
CDR3 length: 15
D gene: NA
clone size: NA
V gene: TRBV27
CDR3 protein: CASSFRPSYNEKLFF
CDR3 DNA: TGTGCCAGCAGTTTTCGACCTTCGTATAATGAAAAACTGTTTTTT

J gene: TRBJ1-1
CDR3 length: 13
D gene: NA
clone size: NA
V gene: TRBV11-1
CDR3 protein: CASSFHSGGEAFF
CDR3 DNA: TGTGCCAGCAGCTTTCATTCGGGCGGCGAAGCTTTCTTT

J gene: TRBJ2-7
CDR3 length: 12
D gene: TRBD1
clone size: NA
V gene: TRBV5-8
CDR3 protein: CASSWTGVEQYF
CDR3 DNA: TGTGCCAGCAGCTGGACAGGGGTCGAGCAGTACTTC

J gene: TRBJ2-4
CDR3 length: 14
D gene: NA
clone size: NA
V gene: TRBV15
CDR3 protein: CATSRDRFQNIQYF
CDR3 DNA: TGTGCCACCAGCAGAGACAGGTTCCAAAACATTCAGTACTTC

J gene: TRBJ2-1
CDR3 length: 13
D gene: NA
clone size: few
V gene: TRBV11-3
CDR3 protein: CASSPRYGDEQFF
CDR3 DNA: TGTGCCAGCAGCCCGCGGTATGGGGATGAGCAGTTCTTC

J gene: TRBJ1-1
CDR3 length: 13
D gene: NA
clone size: NA
V gene: TRBV7-8
CDR3 protein: CASSFFRDTEAFF
CDR3 DNA: TGTGCCAGCAGCTTTTTCAGGGACACTGAAGCTTTCTTT

J gene: TRBJ2-5
CDR3 length: 15
D gene: NA
clone size: NA
V gene: TRBV5-6
CDR3 protein: CASSLAGARAETQYF
CDR3 DNA: TGTGCCAGCAGCTTGGCGGGGGCACGGGCAGAGACCCAGTACTTC

J gene: TRBJ2-7
CDR3 length: 15
D gene: NA
clone size: NA
V gene: TRBV6-2/TRBV6-3
CDR3 protein: CASSTSRSGTYEQYF
CDR3 DNA: TGTGCCAGCAGCACCTCCCGGTCGGGCACCTACGAGCAGTACTTC

J gene: TRBJ1-1
CDR3 length: 13
D gene: NA
clone size: few
V gene: TRBV15
CDR3 protein: CATSRRVGPEAFF
CDR3 DNA: TGTGCCACCAGCAGAAGGGTAGGACCTGAAGCTTTCTTT

J gene: TRBJ2-1
CDR3 length: 15
D gene: NA
clone size: NA
V gene: TRBV7-9
CDR3 protein: CASSLIGEGAHEQFF
CDR3 DNA: TGTGCCAGCAGCTTAATAGGTGAGGGTGCCCATGAGCAGTTCTTC

J gene: TRBJ1-1
CDR3 length: 17
D gene: TRBD1
clone size: NA
V gene: TRBV10-2
CDR3 protein: CASSGWTGFMQDTEAFF
CDR3 DNA: TGCGCCAGCAGTGGGTGGACAGGATTTATGCAGGACACTGAAGCTTTCTTT

J gene: TRBJ2-2
CDR3 length: 17
D gene: NA
clone size: NA
V gene: TRBV28
CDR3 protein: CASSRGGQGRGTGELFF
CDR3 DNA: TGTGCCAGCAGTCGCGGAGGTCAGGGGCGAGGAACCGGGGAGCTGTTTTTT

J gene: TRBJ1-1
CDR3 length: 13
D gene: NA
clone size: NA
V gene: TRBV11-2
CDR3 protein: CASSPTQNTEAFF
CDR3 DNA: TGTGCCAGCAGTCCCACACAGAACACTGAAGCTTTCTTT

J gene: TRBJ1-4
CDR3 length: 15
D gene: NA
clone size: few
V gene: TRBV15
CDR3 protein: CATSRDGGYGEKLFF
CDR3 DNA: TGTGCCACCAGCAGAGATGGAGGATATGGTGAAAAACTGTTTTTT

J gene: TRBJ2-1
CDR3 length: 18
D gene: TRBD2
clone size: few
V gene: TRBV14
CDR3 protein: CASSQEGPTSGFYNEQFF
CDR3 DNA: TGTGCCAGCAGCCAAGAAGGCCCGACTAGCGGATTCTACAATGAGCAGTTCTTC

J gene: TRBJ1-5
CDR3 length: 15
D gene: TRBD1
clone size: NA
V gene: TRBV13
CDR3 protein: CASSLGQRLNQPQHF
CDR3 DNA: TGTGCCAGCAGCTTGGGACAGAGATTAAATCAGCCCCAGCATTTT

J gene: TRBJ2-3
CDR3 length: 15
D gene: TRBD2
clone size: NA
V gene: TRBV4-3
CDR3 protein: CASSLQRESGDTQYF
CDR3 DNA: TGCGCCAGCAGCCTTCAGCGGGAGTCGGGAGATACGCAGTATTTT

J gene: TRBJ2-7
CDR3 length: 13
D gene: TRBD1
clone size: NA
V gene: TRBV30
CDR3 protein: CASDRVYSYEQYF
CDR3 DNA: TGTGCCTCCGACAGGGTCTACTCCTACGAGCAGTACTTC

J gene: TRBJ1-2
CDR3 length: 15
D gene: TRBD1
clone size: NA
V gene: TRBV11-1
CDR3 protein: CASSSTRQGIYGYTF
CDR3 DNA: TGTGCCAGCAGCTCCACCCGACAGGGGATCTATGGCTACACCTTC

J gene: TRBJ2-1
CDR3 length: 12
D gene: NA
clone size: once
V gene: TRBV5-1
CDR3 protein: CASSHSYNEQFF
CDR3 DNA: TGCGCCAGCAGCCACTCCTACAATGAGCAGTTCTTC

J gene: TRBJ2-6
CDR3 length: 16
D gene: TRBD1
clone size: NA
V gene: TRBV11-2
CDR3 protein: CASSLTGGSGANVLTF
CDR3 DNA: TGTGCCAGCAGCTTAACAGGGGGCTCTGGGGCCAACGTCCTGACTTTC

J gene: TRBJ2-7
CDR3 length: 14
D gene: NA
clone size: once
V gene: TRBV9
CDR3 protein: CASSSTGTTYEQYF
CDR3 DNA: TGTGCCAGCAGCTCAACAGGGACCACCTACGAGCAGTACTTC

J gene: TRBJ1-1
CDR3 length: 13
D gene: NA
clone size: NA
V gene: TRBV5-8
CDR3 protein: CASSLGPGFGAFF
CDR3 DNA: TGTGCCAGCAGCTTGGGCCCGGGTTTCGGAGCTTTCTTT

J gene: TRBJ2-5
CDR3 length: 17
D gene: TRBD2
clone size: NA
V gene: TRBV3-1/TRBV3-2
CDR3 protein: CASSPGRASGGWETQYF
CDR3 DNA: TGTGCCAGCAGCCCGGGGAGGGCTAGCGGGGGATGGGAGACCCAGTACTTC

J gene: TRBJ2-3
CDR3 length: 16
D gene: NA
clone size: NA
V gene: TRBV3-1/TRBV3-2
CDR3 protein: CASSQVVGGKRDTQYF
CDR3 DNA: TGTGCCAGCAGCCAAGTGGTAGGAGGGAAGCGAGATACGCAGTATTTT

J gene: TRBJ1-6
CDR3 length: 15
D gene: TRBD1
clone size: NA
V gene: TRBV5-1
CDR3 protein: CASSLAGQGRSPLHF
CDR3 DNA: TGCGCCAGCAGCTTGGCGGGACAGGGCAGATCACCCCTCCACTTT